The 3 T cell receptor beta chains in this list originate from one sample, sequenced in a study of blood T cell repertoires in COVID-19. The protocol was immunoSEQ multiplex PCR, while the TCRdb copy is restricted to in-frame clones and leaves out a portion. In the table there are 120,000 to 150,000 clones, 84% of which are singletons. Sequencing was done on a sample of PBMCs or T cells enriched from blood (not recorded which). The receptors stem from a woman aged 45-60 years who had been exposed to COVID-19.

The chain carries TRBV19 and TRBJ2-1; 14 nucleotides agree with TRBD2. The CDR3 spans 18 residues. From germline, CDR1 is LNHDA and CDR2 SQIVND (reference sequence). V shed 3 bases, J shed 9 bases, and the junction held 13 bases outside the gene matches. The CDR3 DNA sequence: TGTGCCAGTAGTATCCTTCTTCAGGGACTAGCGGGAGTGGTTGAGCAGTTCTTC. This gives the protein CASSILLQGLAGVVEQFF.

The chain is built from TRBV18 and TRBJ1-1; no clear D gene. Germline V gives CDR1 KGHSH, CDR2 LQKENI. The CDR3 is 15 amino acids. The V end lost 1 base, the J end lost 6 bases, and 15 bases lay between the germline ends. CDR3 residues: CASSPLETSEAEAFF. The CDR3 DNA reads TGTGCCAGCTCACCACTCGAGACCTCGGAGGCTGAAGCTTTCTTT.

This chain uses TRBV7-8 with TRBJ2-1; 8 bases line up with TRBD1. CDR1 is SGHVS, CDR2 FQNEAQ, per germline. V dropped 3 bases and J dropped 4; count of bases not matched to a gene: 8. The CDR3 extends over 16 amino acids. Here the CDR3 reads CASSFSRDRRYNEQFF. CDR3 sequence (DNA): TGTGCCAGCAGCTTCAGCCGGGACAGGCGGTACAATGAGCAGTTCTTC.